This T cell receptor beta chain was identified in a study of shared clonotypes between healthy human individuals. Trimming cost V 6 bases and J 7 bases, with 19 bases left between them. The CDR3 consists of 15 residues. The V gene's germline CDR1 is MNHEY and CDR2 SVGAGI. Only a few counts were recorded for this clone. Repertoires were generated with immunoSEQ multiplex PCR, while TCRdb's copy carries only in-frame clones and drops some. The sample carries about 490,000 clones, over 60% recorded once. Sequencing was carried out using PBMCs. This TCR derives from a middle-aged woman in good health. Some clones in this sample may be carry-over from other donors' samples. This chain links TRBV6-5 with TRBJ1-3, with D unresolved. The CDR3 loop reads CASRPAGAAINTIYF. CDR3 DNA: TGTGCCAGCAGACCTGCGGGAGCCGCCATCAACACCATATATTTT.